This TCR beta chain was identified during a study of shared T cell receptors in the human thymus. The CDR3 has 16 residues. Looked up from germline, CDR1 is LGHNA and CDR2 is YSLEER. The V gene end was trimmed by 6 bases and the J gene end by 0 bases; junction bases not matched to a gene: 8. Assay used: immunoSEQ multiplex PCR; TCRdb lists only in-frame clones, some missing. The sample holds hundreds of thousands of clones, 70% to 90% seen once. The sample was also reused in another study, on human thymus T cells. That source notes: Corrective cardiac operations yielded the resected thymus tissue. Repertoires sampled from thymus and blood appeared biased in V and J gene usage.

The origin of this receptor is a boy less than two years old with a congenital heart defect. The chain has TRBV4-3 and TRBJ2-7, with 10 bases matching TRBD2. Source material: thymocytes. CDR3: CASSQGLAGVSYEQYF. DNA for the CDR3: TGCGCCAGCAGTCAGGGCCTAGCGGGGGTCTCCTACGAGCAGTACTTC.